A selection of T cell receptor beta chains follows, all from one sample in a study of blood T cell repertoires in COVID-19. The data were produced by immunoSEQ multiplex PCR, yet TCRdb's version contains in-frame clones alone and is incomplete. The sample comprises more than 100,000 clones, approximately 84% of which are singletons, and 17% rests with the top ten. The source material was peripheral blood. All receptors come from a woman aged 80 or over with acute or convalescent COVID-19. Both conserved end residues are part of each CDR3. D genes are given only for firm matches. Clone sizes are given selectively: once, few, many, or a class where the clone is expanded.

J gene: TRBJ2-5
V gene: TRBV14
D gene: TRBD2
clone size: NA
CDR3 DNA: TGTGCCAGCAGCCCAGTTCGACTAGCGGGACTAGAGACCCAGTACTTC
CDR3 protein: CASSPVRLAGLETQYF

J gene: TRBJ2-2
V gene: TRBV19
D gene: TRBD1
clone size: NA
CDR3 DNA: TGTGCCAGCGGGAAGGACAGGGCCGGGGAGCTGTTTTTT
CDR3 protein: CASGKDRAGELFF

J gene: TRBJ1-6
V gene: TRBV3-1/TRBV3-2
D gene: NA
clone size: NA
CDR3 DNA: TGTGCCAGCAGCCAAGGTCACGCGGTTTCTCCTTTTCGTTGGGGCGATTCACCCCTCCACTTT
CDR3 protein: CASSQGHAVSPFRWGDSPLHF

J gene: TRBJ2-7
V gene: TRBV4-3
D gene: TRBD1
clone size: NA
CDR3 DNA: TGCGCCAGCAGCCAAGGCTCAGGGGGCGGGTACGAGCAGTACTTC
CDR3 protein: CASSQGSGGGYEQYF

J gene: TRBJ2-2
V gene: TRBV19
D gene: NA
clone size: NA
CDR3 DNA: TGTGCCAGTAGTTCTCCAGGAGGGCCGCCCGGGGAGCTGTTTTTT
CDR3 protein: CASSSPGGPPGELFF

J gene: TRBJ2-2
V gene: TRBV9
D gene: TRBD1
clone size: NA
CDR3 DNA: TGTGCCAGCAGCGCCAGACAGGGGGCGAAGGGGGAGCTGTTTTTT
CDR3 protein: CASSARQGAKGELFF

J gene: TRBJ1-3
V gene: TRBV6-6
D gene: NA
clone size: NA
CDR3 DNA: TGTGCCAGCAGCGGAGGGCAGAGAAACTCTGGAAACACCATATATTTT
CDR3 protein: CASSGGQRNSGNTIYF

J gene: TRBJ1-1
V gene: TRBV9
D gene: TRBD1
clone size: NA
CDR3 DNA: TGTGCCAGCAGCGTAGCTACGAGCCGGGACAGCATCTCCACTGAAGCTTTCTTT
CDR3 protein: CASSVATSRDSISTEAFF

J gene: TRBJ2-1
V gene: TRBV7-2
D gene: TRBD2
clone size: NA
CDR3 DNA: TGTGCCAGCAGCGCGAGACTAGCGCCGAAAACCTACAATGAGCAGTTCTTC
CDR3 protein: CASSARLAPKTYNEQFF

J gene: TRBJ2-3
V gene: TRBV19
D gene: TRBD1
clone size: NA
CDR3 DNA: TGTGCCAGTAGTAGTCTTGGGACAGGGGAGGCGGATACGCAGTATTTT
CDR3 protein: CASSSLGTGEADTQYF

J gene: TRBJ2-2
V gene: TRBV19
D gene: TRBD1
clone size: NA
CDR3 DNA: TGTGCCAGTACCACCGACAGGGCCGGGGAGCTGTTTTTT
CDR3 protein: CASTTDRAGELFF

J gene: TRBJ2-5
V gene: TRBV4-1
D gene: TRBD2
clone size: NA
CDR3 DNA: TGCGCCAGCAGCCAAGTGGGGCGGGGGGGCTTCCGAGCGGAGACCCAGTACTTC
CDR3 protein: CASSQVGRGGFRAETQYF

J gene: TRBJ1-1
V gene: TRBV6-6
D gene: TRBD1
clone size: NA
CDR3 DNA: TGTGCCAGCAGTTCCCGGGGACAGGGCGTTAACACTGAAGCTTTCTTT
CDR3 protein: CASSSRGQGVNTEAFF

J gene: TRBJ1-2
V gene: TRBV6-5
D gene: TRBD1
clone size: NA
CDR3 DNA: TGTGCCAGCAGTTATGGCGGGGGGACAGCCCGGGATGGCTACACCTTC
CDR3 protein: CASSYGGGTARDGYTF

J gene: TRBJ1-1
V gene: TRBV29-1
D gene: TRBD1
clone size: few
CDR3 DNA: TGCAGCGTGCCACGGACAGGTTCGGTAGCTTTCTTT
CDR3 protein: CSVPRTGSVAFF